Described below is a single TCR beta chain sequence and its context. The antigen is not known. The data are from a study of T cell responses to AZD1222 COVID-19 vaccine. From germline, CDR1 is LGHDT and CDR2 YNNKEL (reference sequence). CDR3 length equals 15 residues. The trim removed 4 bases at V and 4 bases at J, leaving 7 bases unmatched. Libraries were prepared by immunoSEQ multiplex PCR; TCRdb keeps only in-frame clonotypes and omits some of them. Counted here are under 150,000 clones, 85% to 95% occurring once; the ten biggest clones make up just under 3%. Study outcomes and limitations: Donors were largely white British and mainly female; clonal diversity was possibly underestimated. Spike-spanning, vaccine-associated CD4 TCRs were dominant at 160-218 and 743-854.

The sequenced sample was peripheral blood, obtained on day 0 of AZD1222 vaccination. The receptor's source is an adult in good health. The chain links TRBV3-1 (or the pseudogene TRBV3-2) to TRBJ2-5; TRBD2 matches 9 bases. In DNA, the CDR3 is TGTGCCAGCAGCCCAGCGGGAGGAGGAGGAGAGACCCAGTACTTC. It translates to CASSPAGGGGETQYF.